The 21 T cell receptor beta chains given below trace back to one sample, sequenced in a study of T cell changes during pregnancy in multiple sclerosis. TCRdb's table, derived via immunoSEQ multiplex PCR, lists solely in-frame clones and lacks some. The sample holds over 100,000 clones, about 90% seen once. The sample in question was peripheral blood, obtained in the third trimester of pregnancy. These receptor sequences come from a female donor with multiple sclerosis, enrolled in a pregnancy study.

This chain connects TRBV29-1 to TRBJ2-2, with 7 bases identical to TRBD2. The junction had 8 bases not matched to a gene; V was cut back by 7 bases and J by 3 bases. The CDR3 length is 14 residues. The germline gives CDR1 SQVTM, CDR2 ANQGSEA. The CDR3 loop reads CSATGTTYTGELFF. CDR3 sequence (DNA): TGCAGCGCTACCGGGACTACCTACACCGGGGAGCTGTTTTTT.

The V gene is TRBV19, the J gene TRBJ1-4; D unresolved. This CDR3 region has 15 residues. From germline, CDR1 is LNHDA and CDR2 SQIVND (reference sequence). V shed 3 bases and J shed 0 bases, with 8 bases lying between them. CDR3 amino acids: CASSILGATNEKLFF. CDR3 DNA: TGTGCCAGTAGTATCCTCGGGGCAACTAATGAAAAACTGTTTTTT.

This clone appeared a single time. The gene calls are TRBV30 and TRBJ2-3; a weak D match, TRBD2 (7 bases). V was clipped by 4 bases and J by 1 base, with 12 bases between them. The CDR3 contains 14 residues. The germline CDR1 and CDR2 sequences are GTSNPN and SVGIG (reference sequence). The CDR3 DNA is TGTGCCTGGAAACGAGGGGGGGGCACAGATACGCAGTATTTT. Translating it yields CAWKRGGGTDTQYF.

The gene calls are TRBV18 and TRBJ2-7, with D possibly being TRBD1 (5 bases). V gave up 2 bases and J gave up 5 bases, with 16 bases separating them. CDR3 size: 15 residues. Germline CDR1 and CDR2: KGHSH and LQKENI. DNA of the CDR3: TGTGCCAGCTCACCATTAGGGGCCTTATTCAACGAGCAGTACTTC. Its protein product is CASSPLGALFNEQYF.

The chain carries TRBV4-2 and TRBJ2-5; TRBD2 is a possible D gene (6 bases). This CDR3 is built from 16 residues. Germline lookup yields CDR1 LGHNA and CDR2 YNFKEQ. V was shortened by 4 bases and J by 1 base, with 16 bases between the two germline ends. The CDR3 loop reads CASSPRAREVQETQYF. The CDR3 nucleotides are TGTGCCAGCAGCCCCCGGGCCAGGGAGGTCCAAGAGACCCAGTACTTC.

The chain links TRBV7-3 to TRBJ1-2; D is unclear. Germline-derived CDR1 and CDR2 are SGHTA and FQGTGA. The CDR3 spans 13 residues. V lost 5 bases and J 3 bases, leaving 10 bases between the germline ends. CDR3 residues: CASSLDGDYGYTF. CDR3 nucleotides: TGTGCCAGCAGCCTGGACGGGGACTATGGCTACACCTTC.

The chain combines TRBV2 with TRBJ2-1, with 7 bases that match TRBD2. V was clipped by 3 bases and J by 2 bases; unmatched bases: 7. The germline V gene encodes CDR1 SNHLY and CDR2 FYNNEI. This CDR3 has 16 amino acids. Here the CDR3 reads CASSDGAGAPYNEQFF. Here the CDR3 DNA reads TGTGCCAGCAGTGACGGGGCGGGAGCACCCTACAATGAGCAGTTCTTC.

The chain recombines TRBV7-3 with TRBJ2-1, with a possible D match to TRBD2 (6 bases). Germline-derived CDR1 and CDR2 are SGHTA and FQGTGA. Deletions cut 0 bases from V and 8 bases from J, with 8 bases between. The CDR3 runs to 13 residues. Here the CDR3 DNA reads TGTGCCAGCAGCTTAACGGAGGGGTATGAGCAGTTCTTC. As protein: CASSLTEGYEQFF. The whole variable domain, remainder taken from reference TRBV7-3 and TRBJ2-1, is GAGVSQTPSNKVTEKGKYVELRCDPISGHTALYWYRQSLGQGPEFLIYFQGTGAADDSGLPNDRFFAVRPEGSVSTLKIQRTERGDSAVYLCASSLTEGYEQFFGPGTRLTVL.

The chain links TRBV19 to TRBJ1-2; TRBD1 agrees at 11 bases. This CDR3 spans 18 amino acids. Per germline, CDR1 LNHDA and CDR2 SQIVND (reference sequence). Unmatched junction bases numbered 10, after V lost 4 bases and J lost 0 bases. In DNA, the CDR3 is TGTGCCAGTAGTAACGATCGGACAGGGGGCGCGTCTAACTATGGCTACACCTTC. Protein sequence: CASSNDRTGGASNYGYTF.

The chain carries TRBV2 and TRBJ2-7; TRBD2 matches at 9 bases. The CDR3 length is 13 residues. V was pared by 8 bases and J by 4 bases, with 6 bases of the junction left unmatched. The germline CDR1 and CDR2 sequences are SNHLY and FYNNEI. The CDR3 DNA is TGTGCCAGCGTAGCGGGAGCTGGATACGAGCAGTACTTC. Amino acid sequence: CASVAGAGYEQYF. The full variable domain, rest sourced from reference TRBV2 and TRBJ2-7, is EPEVTQTPSHQVTQMGQEVILRCVPISNHLYFYWYRQILGQKVEFLVSFYNNEISEKSEIFDDQFSVERPDGSNFTLKIRSTKLEDSAMYFCASVAGAGYEQYFGPGTRLTVT.

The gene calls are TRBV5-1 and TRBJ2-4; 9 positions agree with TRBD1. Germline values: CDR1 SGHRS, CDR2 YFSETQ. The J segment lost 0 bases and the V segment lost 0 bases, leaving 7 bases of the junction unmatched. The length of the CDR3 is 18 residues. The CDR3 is CASSLAWDRDLAKNIQYF. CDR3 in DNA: TGCGCCAGCAGCTTGGCGTGGGACAGGGATTTAGCCAAAAACATTCAGTACTTC.

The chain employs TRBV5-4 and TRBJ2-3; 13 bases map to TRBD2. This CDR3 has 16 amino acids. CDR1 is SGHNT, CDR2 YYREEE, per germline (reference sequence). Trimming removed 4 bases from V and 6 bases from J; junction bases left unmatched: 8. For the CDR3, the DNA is TGTGCCAGCAGCCCACGACTAGCGGGAGGTGGCGATACGCAGTATTTT. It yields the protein CASSPRLAGGGDTQYF.

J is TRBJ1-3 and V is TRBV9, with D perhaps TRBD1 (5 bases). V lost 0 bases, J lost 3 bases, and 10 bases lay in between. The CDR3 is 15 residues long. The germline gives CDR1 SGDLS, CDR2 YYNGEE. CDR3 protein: CASSVEGLIGNTIYF. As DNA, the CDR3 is TGTGCCAGCAGCGTAGAGGGGCTTATTGGAAACACCATATATTTT.

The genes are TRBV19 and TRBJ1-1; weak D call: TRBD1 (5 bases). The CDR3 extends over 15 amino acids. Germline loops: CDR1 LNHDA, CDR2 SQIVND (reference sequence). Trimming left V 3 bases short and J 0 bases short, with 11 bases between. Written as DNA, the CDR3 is TGTGCCAGTAGTATTGCCCAGGGAATGAACACTGAAGCTTTCTTT. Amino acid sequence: CASSIAQGMNTEAFF.

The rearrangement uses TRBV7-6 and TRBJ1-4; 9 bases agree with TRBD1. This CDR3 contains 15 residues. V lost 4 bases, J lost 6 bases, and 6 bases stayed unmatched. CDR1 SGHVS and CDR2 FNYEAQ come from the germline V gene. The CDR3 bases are TGTGCCAGCAGCTCTCCGGGACAGGGCGATGAAAAACTGTTTTTT. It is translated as CASSSPGQGDEKLFF.

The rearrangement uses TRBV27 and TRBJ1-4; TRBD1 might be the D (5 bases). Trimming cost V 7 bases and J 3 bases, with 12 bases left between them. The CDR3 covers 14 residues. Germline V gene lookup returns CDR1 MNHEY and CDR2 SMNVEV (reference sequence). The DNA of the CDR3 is TGTGCCAGCAATTTTAGGGGTCCTAATGAAAAACTGTTTTTT. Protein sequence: CASNFRGPNEKLFF.

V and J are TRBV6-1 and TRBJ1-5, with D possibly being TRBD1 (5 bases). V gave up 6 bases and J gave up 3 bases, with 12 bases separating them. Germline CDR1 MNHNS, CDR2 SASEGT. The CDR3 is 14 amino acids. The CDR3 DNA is TGTGCCAGCAGGAGGAAGGGGCCCAATCAGCCCCAGCATTTT. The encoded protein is CASRRKGPNQPQHF.

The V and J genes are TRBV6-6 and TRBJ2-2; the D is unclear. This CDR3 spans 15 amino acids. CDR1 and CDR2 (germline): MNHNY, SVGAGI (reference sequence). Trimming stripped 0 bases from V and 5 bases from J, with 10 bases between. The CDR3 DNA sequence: TGTGCCAGCAGTTACTCCGGTAGAAGAACCGGGGAGCTGTTTTTT. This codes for CASSYSGRRTGELFF.

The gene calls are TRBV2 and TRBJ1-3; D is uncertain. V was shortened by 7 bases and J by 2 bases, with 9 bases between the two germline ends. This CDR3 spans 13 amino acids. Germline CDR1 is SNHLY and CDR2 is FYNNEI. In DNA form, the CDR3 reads TGTGCCAGCACTCAAGGAGCTGGAAACACCATATATTTT. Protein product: CASTQGAGNTIYF. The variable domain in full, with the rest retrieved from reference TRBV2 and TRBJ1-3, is EPEVTQTPSHQVTQMGQEVILRCVPISNHLYFYWYRQILGQKVEFLVSFYNNEISEKSEIFDDQFSVERPDGSNFTLKIRSTKLEDSAMYFCASTQGAGNTIYFGEGSWLTVV.

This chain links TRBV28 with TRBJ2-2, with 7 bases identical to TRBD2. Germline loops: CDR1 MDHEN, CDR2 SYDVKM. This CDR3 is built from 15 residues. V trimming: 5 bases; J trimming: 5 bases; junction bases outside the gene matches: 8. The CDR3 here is CASSLPGGRTGELFF. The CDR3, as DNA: TGTGCCAGCAGTCTACCGGGGGGAAGAACCGGGGAGCTGTTTTTT.

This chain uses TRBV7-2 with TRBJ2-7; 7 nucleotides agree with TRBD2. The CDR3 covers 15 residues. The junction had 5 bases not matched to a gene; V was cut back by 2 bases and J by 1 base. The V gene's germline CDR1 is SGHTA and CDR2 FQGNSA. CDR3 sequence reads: CASSLSASGSYEQYF. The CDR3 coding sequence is TGTGCCAGCAGCTTAAGCGCTAGCGGATCCTACGAGCAGTACTTC.